A selection of T cell receptor beta chains follows, all from one sample in a study of T cell responses to AZD1222 COVID-19 vaccine. Profiled with immunoSEQ multiplex PCR; TCRdb holds only in-frame clones, not every one. The table has around 120,000 clones, more than 75% seen once. The material was peripheral blood, obtained 28 days after the second AZD1222 dose. All receptors come from an adult who received the AZD1222 COVID-19 vaccine. CDR3s include the opening cysteine and the closing phenylalanine or tryptophan. D genes are given only for firm matches. Expanded clones are given a class, and other clones once, few, many or no size at all.

clone size	V gene	D gene	J gene	CDR3 length	CDR3 protein	CDR3 DNA
.	TRBV5-1	.	TRBJ2-6	20	CASSSQVSPRAYSGANVLTF	TGCGCCAGCAGCTCACAGGTTTCCCCACGCGCCTACTCTGGGGCCAACGTCCTGACTTTC
.	TRBV27	TRBD2	TRBJ2-1	15	CASTRRESSYNEQFF	TGTGCCAGCACCCGGCGGGAGTCCTCCTACAATGAGCAGTTCTTC
few	TRBV28	.	TRBJ1-1	11	CASSRVGVAFF	TGTGCCAGCAGCCGGGTTGGGGTGGCTTTCTTT
.	TRBV27	.	TRBJ2-3	19	CASSLSWLRLHGTTDTQYF	TGTGCCAGCAGTTTATCGTGGTTGCGTTTGCACGGCACGACAGATACGCAGTATTTT
.	TRBV12-3/TRBV12-4	.	TRBJ1-2	12	CASSSQGRGYTF	TGTGCCAGCAGTTCACAGGGCCGTGGCTACACCTTC
.	TRBV7-6	.	TRBJ2-7	13	CASSLAGQGVQYF	TGTGCCAGCAGCTTAGCCGGCCAGGGAGTGCAGTACTTC
.	TRBV29-1	TRBD2	TRBJ2-1	16	CSVGGGWSSGSNEQFF	TGCAGCGTTGGGGGCGGATGGTCTAGCGGGAGTAATGAGCAGTTCTTC
.	TRBV2	.	TRBJ2-7	13	CASSGQISYEQYF	TGTGCCAGCAGTGGACAGATTTCCTACGAGCAGTACTTC
.	TRBV9	.	TRBJ1-3	15	CASSVGADSGNTIYF	TGTGCCAGCAGCGTGGGGGCAGACTCTGGAAACACCATATATTTT
.	TRBV7-2	TRBD1	TRBJ2-7	14	CASSSGTESYEQYF	TGTGCCAGCAGCTCCGGGACAGAGTCCTACGAGCAGTACTTC
.	TRBV28	.	TRBJ2-7	12	CASSSGTAEQYF	TGTGCCAGCAGCAGCGGGACAGCCGAGCAGTACTTC
.	TRBV29-1	.	TRBJ1-2	12	CSSEGENYGYTF	TGCAGCTCCGAGGGGGAAAACTATGGCTACACCTTC
.	TRBV2	TRBD1	TRBJ1-4	15	CASRVGQGVYEKLFF	TGTGCCAGCAGAGTAGGACAGGGGGTATATGAAAAACTGTTTTTT
.	TRBV28	.	TRBJ1-4	14	CASSLGRGDEKLFF	TGTGCCAGCAGTTTGGGGAGGGGTGATGAAAAACTGTTTTTT